The 27 T cell receptor beta chains below all came from one sample that was sequenced in a study of shared T cell receptors in the human thymus. Measured with immunoSEQ multiplex PCR; TCRdb has only the in-frame clones, and not every one. The data contain about 380,000 clones, 95% of them singletons. The sequenced sample was thymocytes. All receptors derive from a human donor.

The J gene is TRBJ2-1, the V gene TRBV7-2; 10 bases line up with TRBD1. The length of the CDR3 is 19 residues. V dropped 7 bases and J dropped 0; count of bases not matched to a gene: 15. CDR1 is SGHTA and CDR2 is FQGNSA in the germline V gene. The CDR3 spells CASTVDRGTAISSYNEQFF. CDR3 nucleotide sequence: TGTGCCAGCACCGTGGACAGGGGGACGGCCATTAGCTCCTACAATGAGCAGTTCTTC.

The chain joins TRBV10-3 to TRBJ2-3; maybe TRBD2 (5 bases). This CDR3 comprises 15 residues. The germline V gene encodes CDR1 ENHRY and CDR2 SYGVKD. With 3 bases removed from V and 2 bases from J, the gap between germline ends came to 12 bases. The CDR3 DNA follows: TGTGCCATCAGTGAAAGCGGAGCCGTCACAGATACGCAGTATTTT. This encodes CAISESGAVTDTQYF.

The CDR3 region has the DNA TGCGCCAGCAGCCCGAAAGCCACAGATACGCAGTATTTT. This encodes CASSPKATDTQYF. This chain links TRBV4-3 with TRBJ2-3, with D unresolved. Trimming left V 4 bases short and J 2 bases short, with 7 bases between. CDR1 LGHNA and CDR2 YSLEER come from the germline V gene. The CDR3 is 13 residues long.

The chain links TRBV30 to TRBJ2-1; 11 nucleotides line up with TRBD2. The CDR3 contains 15 residues. The germline CDR1 and CDR2 sequences are GTSNPN and SVGIG (reference sequence). With 3 bases clipped from V and 5 bases from J, the junction kept 6 bases outside the gene matches. The CDR3 loop reads CAWRYLAGGDNEQFF. CDR3 coding DNA: TGTGCCTGGAGGTACTTAGCGGGAGGGGACAATGAGCAGTTCTTC.

This chain links TRBV7-6 with TRBJ1-2, with a tentative D call TRBD1 (6 bases). This CDR3 is 18 amino acids long. The germline V and J ends were trimmed by 0 bases and 2 bases, with 19 bases remaining between them. Germline CDR1 and CDR2: SGHVS and FNYEAQ. CDR3 coding DNA: TGTGCCAGCAGCTTAGCACCGGTCCGCCAGGGGAAGAACTATGGCTACACCTTC. Its protein is CASSLAPVRQGKNYGYTF.

The chain employs TRBV11-2 and TRBJ2-7; TRBD2 matches 8 bases. This CDR3 region has 16 residues. Germline V gene sequence: CDR1 SGHAT, CDR2 FQNNGV. V shed 5 bases, J shed 2 bases, and the junction held 11 bases outside the gene matches. DNA of the CDR3: TGTGCCAGCAGCCCCTTAAGAGGGACTAGAACCTACGAGCAGTACTTC. Translation: CASSPLRGTRTYEQYF.

The V call is TRBV5-5, the J call TRBJ1-1; D is undetermined. Trimming removed 0 bases from V and 6 bases from J, with 21 bases in between. CDR3 length: 17 residues. The germline V gene has CDR1 SGHKS and CDR2 YYEKEE (reference sequence). In nucleotides, the CDR3 is TGTGCCAGCAGCTTGGTAGGAGGGAGTCCCCCAGGACCTGAAGCTTTCTTT. This encodes CASSLVGGSPPGPEAFF.

The rearrangement links TRBV29-1 to TRBJ2-1; D remains unclear. The CDR3 is 12 amino acids. CDR1 and CDR2 from the germline V gene are SQVTM and ANQGSEA. With 0 bases removed from V and 7 bases from J, the gap between germline ends came to 7 bases. This chain's CDR3 is CSVEDDRNEQFF. CDR3 nucleotides: TGCAGCGTTGAAGACGACCGAAATGAGCAGTTCTTC.

The chain links TRBV27 to TRBJ2-1, with a tentative D call TRBD1 (6 bases). This CDR3 is 13 amino acids long. Germline V gene data show CDR1 as MNHEY and CDR2 as SMNVEV (reference sequence). Trimming shortened V by 8 bases and J by 8 bases, and 16 bases separated the two germline ends. This CDR3 is CASGRQVNYEQFF. The CDR3 DNA sequence: TGTGCCAGCGGAAGACAGGTTAACTATGAGCAGTTCTTC.

The chain is built from TRBV5-1 and TRBJ2-7; TRBD2 aligns across 8 bases. Trimming took 4 bases from V and 1 from J; bases not matched to a gene: 7. CDR1 and CDR2 from the germline V gene are SGHRS and YFSETQ. The length of the CDR3 is 15 residues. CDR3 in DNA: TGCGCCAGCAGCACCCCTAGCGGGCCGTCCTACGAGCAGTACTTC. Translated, it gives CASSTPSGPSYEQYF.

J is TRBJ2-7 and V is TRBV4-1; 10 positions agree with TRBD1. The CDR3 totals 16 residues. V was clipped by 3 bases and J by 3 bases; unmatched bases: 8. The germline gives CDR1 MGHRA, CDR2 YSYEKL. This CDR3 is CASSQVPGTGVYEQYF. The CDR3 nucleotides are TGCGCCAGCAGCCAGGTACCCGGGACAGGGGTCTACGAGCAGTACTTC.

This chain uses TRBV6-4 with TRBJ1-2; tentatively, D is TRBD1 (5 bases). The CDR3 length is 17 residues. Trimming took 1 base from V and 4 from J, leaving 19 bases between them. Germline V CDR1 and CDR2: MRHNA, SNTAGT. Here the CDR3 reads CASSDFRAPNRGYGYTF. Here the CDR3 DNA reads TGTGCCAGCAGTGACTTCAGGGCACCTAACCGGGGCTATGGCTACACCTTC.

The chain recombines TRBV28 with TRBJ1-2; the match to TRBD1 covers 7 bases. The CDR3 totals 15 residues. Germline CDR1 MDHEN, CDR2 SYDVKM. V was clipped by 6 bases and J by 4 bases; unmatched bases: 11. DNA of the CDR3: TGTGCCAGCAGCCTGGGGCACAGGGGCGGCTATGGCTACACCTTC. This codes for CASSLGHRGGYGYTF.

The J gene is TRBJ2-1, the V gene TRBV5-1; TRBD1 agrees at 10 bases. The V gene end was trimmed by 4 bases and the J gene end by 9 bases; junction bases not matched to a gene: 13. Germline V gives CDR1 SGHRS, CDR2 YFSETQ. The CDR3 spans 16 residues. CDR3 region: CASSPPDRGRSREQFF. The CDR3 DNA reads TGCGCCAGCAGCCCTCCAGACAGGGGGCGATCTCGTGAGCAGTTCTTC.

The CDR3 protein is CASSLVRREQFF. The CDR3 region has the DNA TGCGCCAGCAGCTTGGTCCGACGTGAGCAGTTCTTC. The chain couples TRBV5-1 to TRBJ2-1; D remains unclear. The germline V gene encodes CDR1 SGHRS and CDR2 YFSETQ. V dropped 0 bases and J dropped 9 bases, with 7 bases sitting between them. The CDR3 covers 12 residues.

The V gene is TRBV5-1, the J gene TRBJ2-5; 7 nucleotides match TRBD1. Losses at the gene ends were 4 bases for V and 4 bases for J; bases not matched to a gene: 7. CDR1 and CDR2 (germline): SGHRS, YFSETQ. This CDR3 contains 14 residues. The CDR3 is CASSPIRGRETQYF. The DNA of the CDR3 is TGCGCCAGCAGCCCAATAAGGGGGCGAGAGACCCAGTACTTC.

CDR3 coding DNA: TGTGCCAGCAGCTTTGGACTAACCCGAGCCAAAAACATTCAGTACTTC. This encodes CASSFGLTRAKNIQYF. This rearrangement joins TRBV5-6 to TRBJ2-4, with a tentative D call TRBD2 (6 bases). There are 16 residues in the CDR3. The V gene's germline CDR1 is SGHDT and CDR2 YYEEEE. The ends were cut back, 2 bases at V and 0 bases at J, with 12 bases in the middle.

V is TRBV10-2 and J is TRBJ2-1; D gene ambiguous. Germline loops: CDR1 WSHSY, CDR2 SAAADI. The CDR3 loop spans 17 amino acids. V lost 3 bases and J lost 8, with 23 bases in between. DNA of the CDR3: TGCGCCAGCAGTGACGGGCAGGATTGTCGAGAGTGGCATGAGCAGTTCTTC. Residues: CASSDGQDCREWHEQFF.

The CDR3 is CASSLGGSGREQFF. The CDR3 DNA sequence: TGTGCCAGCAGCTTAGGGGGTTCGGGTCGTGAGCAGTTCTTC. The chain is built from TRBV7-6 and TRBJ2-1; D is undetermined. V shed 1 base and J shed 9 bases, with 13 bases lying between them. This CDR3 region has 14 residues. CDR1 and CDR2 (germline): SGHVS, FNYEAQ.

This chain links TRBV10-1 with TRBJ2-5; no clear D gene. V lost 0 bases, J lost 5 bases, and 16 bases lay in between. This CDR3 region has 16 residues. CDR1 WNHNN and CDR2 SYGVQD come from the germline V gene (reference sequence). CDR3 loop: CASSESTTTQTETQYF. CDR3 sequence (DNA): TGCGCCAGCAGTGAGTCAACAACTACCCAGACGGAGACCCAGTACTTC.

A single count supports this clone. The rearrangement uses TRBV18 and TRBJ2-6; TRBD1 matches 8 bases. The V segment lost 0 bases and the J segment 4 bases; nucleotides outside the gene matches: 5. The CDR3 sequence is 17 residues long. Germline CDR1 reads KGHSH; CDR2 reads LQKENI. The CDR3 here is CASSPPHRGRGANVLTF. CDR3 nucleotides: TGTGCCAGCTCACCACCCCACAGGGGGAGGGGGGCCAACGTCCTGACTTTC.

The V gene is TRBV4-1, the J gene TRBJ2-4; TRBD1 matches at 9 bases. Germline assignment: CDR1 MGHRA and CDR2 YSYEKL. J was trimmed by 4 bases and V by 3 bases; bases with no gene match: 7. The CDR3 has 16 residues. The DNA of the CDR3 is TGCGCCAGCAGCCATCCCTCACAGGGGGCAAAAAACATTCAGTACTTC. This gives the protein CASSHPSQGAKNIQYF.

This chain links TRBV5-4 with TRBJ1-1; D might be TRBD1 (5 bases). Germline V gene sequence: CDR1 SGHNT, CDR2 YYREEE (reference sequence). V lost 7 bases and J lost 4, with 11 bases in between. The CDR3 is made up of 12 amino acids. The CDR3: CASGNGGTEAFF. CDR3 nucleotides: TGTGCCAGCGGAAACGGGGGCACTGAAGCTTTCTTT.

The V call is TRBV4-1, the J call TRBJ2-4; possible D gene TRBD2, 6 bases. With 4 bases removed from V and 8 bases from J, the gap between germline ends came to 15 bases. The CDR3 sequence is 14 residues long. Germline CDR1 is MGHRA and CDR2 is YSYEKL. The CDR3 DNA follows: TGCGCCAGCAGCCCTAGCGTTGGGTCCGACATTCAGTACTTC. Translated, it gives CASSPSVGSDIQYF.

This sequence joins TRBV6-6 and TRBJ2-7; D ambiguous. CDR1 is MNHNY and CDR2 is SVGAGI in the germline V gene (reference sequence). The CDR3 loop spans 12 amino acids. Trimming took off 4 bases at V and 5 bases at J, with 9 bases between the two ends. The CDR3 region is CASSFLWDEQYF. The CDR3 DNA reads as TGTGCCAGCAGTTTTCTCTGGGACGAGCAGTACTTC.

In its sample, this clone was seen once. This rearrangement joins TRBV4-2 to TRBJ2-5; perhaps TRBD2 as D (5 bases). This CDR3 has 15 residues. V was shortened by 1 base and J by 3 bases, with 12 bases between the two germline ends. Germline CDR1 and CDR2: LGHNA and YNFKEQ. Here the CDR3 DNA reads TGTGCCAGCAGCCAAGGGGCGGGTTCAGAAGAGACCCAGTACTTC. It translates to CASSQGAGSEETQYF.

The rearrangement uses TRBV5-4 and TRBJ2-7; the match to TRBD1 covers 8 bases. The V segment lost 0 bases and the J segment 2 bases; nucleotides outside the gene matches: 4. CDR1 and CDR2 (germline): SGHNT, YYREEE (reference sequence). The length of the CDR3 is 15 residues. The CDR3 region is CASSLVGQGTYEQYF. The CDR3 DNA follows: TGTGCCAGCAGCTTGGTAGGACAGGGCACCTACGAGCAGTACTTC.